A selection of T cell receptor beta chains follows, all from one sample in a study of molecular identifiers for immune sequencing clone quantification. A single record per CDR3 protein comes from TCRdb applying MiXCR to the PCR reads. The table lists roughly 86,000 distinct CDR3 sequences, over 15% of them singletons. Sequencing was done on a sample of naive CD8+ T cells from blood, with Jurkat cell RNA spiked in. These receptors were obtained from a human donor in good health. Some libraries in this study had Jurkat cell RNA spiked in. CDR3s include the opening cysteine and the closing phenylalanine or tryptophan. A D gene is named only where the DNA matches it firmly. A clone size is listed for some rows: how often the clone was seen (once, few, many), or a class if it is expanded.

.,few,TRBV27,TRBJ2-2,TGTGCCAGCAGTTTCCTAAGCACCGGGGAGCTGTTTTTT,CASSFLSTGELFF
TRBD2,many,TRBV7-8,TRBJ2-3,TGTGCCAGCAGCTTAGCGCCAGCGGGGTTCGTCACAGATACGCAGTATTTT,CASSLAPAGFVTDTQYF
.,many,TRBV6-2/TRBV6-3,TRBJ2-7,TGTGCCAGCAGTCAACAGGGCTCCTACGAGCAGTACTTC,CASSQQGSYEQYF
.,many,TRBV13,TRBJ2-1,TGTGCCAGCAGCTCCAGATTTGAGCAGTTCTTC,CASSSRFEQFF
.,many,TRBV6-2/TRBV6-3,TRBJ2-1,TGTGCCAGCAGTCGAGGGGGTGGCAATGAGCAGTTCTTC,CASSRGGGNEQFF
TRBD1,many,TRBV12-3/TRBV12-4,TRBJ1-5,TGTGCCAGCAGTCCCGGGACAGAGAGCAATCAGCCCCAGCATTTT,CASSPGTESNQPQHF
.,many,TRBV7-2,TRBJ2-1,TGTGCCAGCAGCTTAGAGTTTTACTACAATGAGCAGTTCTTC,CASSLEFYYNEQFF
TRBD1,many,TRBV7-9,TRBJ2-7,TGTGCCAGCAGCTTAGTGCAGGGGGCGTCCTACGAGCAGTACTTC,CASSLVQGASYEQYF
TRBD1,.,TRBV20-1,TRBJ1-3,TGCAGTGCTAGAGAACCAGGGGGCTCTGGAAACACCATATATTTT,CSAREPGGSGNTIYF
TRBD2,.,TRBV7-6,TRBJ2-5,TGTGCCAGCAGCTCCACGGTCCTAGCGGCGGAAGAGACCCAGTACTTC,CASSSTVLAAEETQYF
.,many,TRBV5-6,TRBJ2-7,TGTGCCAGCAGCTTGGCCAGGAGCCTCTACGAGCAGTACTTC,CASSLARSLYEQYF
.,many,TRBV7-9,TRBJ2-7,TGTGCCAGCAGCCCCGAGCGGATAACCTACGAGCAGTACTTC,CASSPERITYEQYF
TRBD1,many,TRBV20-1,TRBJ2-7,TGCAGTGCACAATTCAGCCGGACAGGGGGCCCATACGAGCAGTACTTC,CSAQFSRTGGPYEQYF
.,many,TRBV29-1,TRBJ1-1,TGCAGCGGCCGGGGGGCCTACACTGAAGCTTTCTTT,CSGRGAYTEAFF
TRBD2,many,TRBV13,TRBJ2-3,TGTGCCAGCAGCGCGAGAGCGGGAATCACAGATACGCAGTATTTT,CASSARAGITDTQYF
.,.,TRBV11-2,TRBJ2-7,TGTGCCAGCAGCGATTTCTACGGGCAGTACTTC,CASSDFYGQYF
.,many,TRBV6-2/TRBV6-3,TRBJ2-3,TGTGCCAGCACCATTTCGTGGACAGATACGCAGTATTTT,CASTISWTDTQYF
.,many,TRBV27,TRBJ1-1,TGTGCCAGCAGTCCGTTGGGGGGGTCTGAAGCTTTCTTT,CASSPLGGSEAFF
.,few,TRBV7-6,TRBJ2-5,TGTGCCAGCAGCTTACCGGATCCACGGGAGACCCAGTACTTC,CASSLPDPRETQYF
.,few,TRBV19,TRBJ1-4,TGTGCCAGTACTCAGACCGACAGAAGCCCTAATGAAAAACTGTTTTTT,CASTQTDRSPNEKLFF
.,many,TRBV7-9,TRBJ2-7,TGTGCCAGCAGCCCCCAGGAGGGGGGCTCCTACGAGCAGTACTTC,CASSPQEGGSYEQYF
TRBD1,few,TRBV27,TRBJ2-1,TGTGCCAGCAGTTTATATGGGACAGGGCTGACGAATGAGCAGTTCTTC,CASSLYGTGLTNEQFF
.,many,TRBV20-1,TRBJ2-7,TGCAGTGCTACCGCTGAATCAAGCTCCTACGAGCAGTACTTC,CSATAESSSYEQYF
.,many,TRBV4-3,TRBJ2-7,TGCGCCAGCAGCCAAGAGGAAGGGGGAGCCGACTACGAGCAGTACTTC,CASSQEEGGADYEQYF
.,.,TRBV5-8,TRBJ2-3,TGTGCCAGCAGCCCGAAACAGGTGTCCCCCGCGGATACGCAGTATTTT,CASSPKQVSPADTQYF
.,many,TRBV24-1,TRBJ2-7,TGTGCCACCAGCGAGCGGAACACCTACGAGCAGTACTTC,CATSERNTYEQYF
.,many,TRBV30,TRBJ2-7,TGTGCCTGGAGTCGAGACCGGGTAGGGTACGAGCAGTACTTC,CAWSRDRVGYEQYF
TRBD2,many,TRBV19,TRBJ2-1,TGTGCCGCGGGTTGGGGCGGGAGGGCCCTCAATGAGCAGTTCTTC,CAAGWGGRALNEQFF
TRBD1,many,TRBV30,TRBJ2-7,TGTGCCTGGAGTTCCACAGGGGGCGAGCAGTACTTC,CAWSSTGGEQYF
TRBD1,many,TRBV7-9,TRBJ2-7,TGTGCCAGCAGCTTAGCGGGACAGAACTACGAGCAGTACTTC,CASSLAGQNYEQYF
.,many,TRBV6-5,TRBJ1-5,TGTGCCAGCAGTTACTCACAGGACACACAGCCCCAGCATTTT,CASSYSQDTQPQHF
TRBD1,.,TRBV28,TRBJ2-7,TGTGCCAGCACCTTTACAGGGGGCCCCTACGAGCAGTACTTC,CASTFTGGPYEQYF
.,many,TRBV30,TRBJ2-7,TGTGCCTGGAGTGTAATCAAGTCAGACCTTCAGCACTTC,CAWSVIKSDLQHF
.,many,TRBV4-1,TRBJ2-2,TGCGCCAGCAGCTCACACGAAGGGCCGAACACCGGGGAGCTGTTTTTT,CASSSHEGPNTGELFF
TRBD2,many,TRBV20-1,TRBJ2-3,TGCAGTGCTAGAGTCGGGACTAGCGCCACTAGCACAGATACGCAGTATTTT,CSARVGTSATSTDTQYF
TRBD1,many,TRBV19,TRBJ2-7,TGTGCCAGTAGTATTCGGGACAGCTACGAGCAGTACTTC,CASSIRDSYEQYF
.,many,TRBV6-2/TRBV6-3,TRBJ1-5,TGTGCCAGCGGATCGGGGGGGGTTCAGCCCCAGCATTTT,CASGSGGVQPQHF
.,many,TRBV20-1,TRBJ2-7,TGCAGTGCTAGAGATTGGTCCCCGACAGGCGGGAAGAATCCCTACGAGCAGTACTTC,CSARDWSPTGGKNPYEQYF
.,many,TRBV7-9,TRBJ2-2,TGTGCCAGCAGCTTACGTGGGTGCGGGGAGCTGTTTTTT,CASSLRGCGELFF
.,many,TRBV30,TRBJ2-7,TGTGCCTACTCGACGCTCTCTGGCTACGAGCAGTACTTC,CAYSTLSGYEQYF
.,many,TRBV15,TRBJ1-5,TGTGCCACCAGCAGACAGGGTGTTCAGCCCCAGCATTTT,CATSRQGVQPQHF
TRBD1,many,TRBV6-2/TRBV6-3,TRBJ1-3,TGTGCCAGCAGTTACGACTTTCCGGCACCGGACAGGACTTCGGGAAACACCATATATTTT,CASSYDFPAPDRTSGNTIYF
TRBD1,many,TRBV6-5,TRBJ1-1,TGTGCCAGCAGTTACTCCGGGACAGGGCTCATGAACACTGAAGCTTTCTTT,CASSYSGTGLMNTEAFF
.,many,TRBV20-1,TRBJ2-3,TGCAGTGCCCGGGGCGATACGGGTAGCACAGATACGCAGTATTTT,CSARGDTGSTDTQYF
TRBD1,many,TRBV7-2,TRBJ1-1,TGTGCCAGCAGCTTTCGGGACAGCTTCAGGGGGATGAACACTGAAGCTTTCTTT,CASSFRDSFRGMNTEAFF
TRBD1,many,TRBV14,TRBJ1-5,TGTGCCAGCAGCCAAGCAGGGGGTAGTCAGCCCCAGCATTTT,CASSQAGGSQPQHF
TRBD2,.,TRBV4-2,TRBJ2-2,TGTGCCAGCAGCCAAGGACTAGCGGGAATCTCCGGGGAGCTGTTTTTT,CASSQGLAGISGELFF
TRBD2,many,TRBV25-1,TRBJ2-1,TGTGCCACCCAAGGGGTCGGGAGGGCCTACAATGAGCAGTTCTTC,CATQGVGRAYNEQFF
.,.,TRBV28,TRBJ2-5,TGTGCCAGCAGACTTTCCGCGGGGTACCAAGAGACCCAGTACTTC,CASRLSAGYQETQYF
.,many,TRBV27,TRBJ2-1,TGTGCCAGCAGTTTGGGGGATCATGAGCAGTTCTTC,CASSLGDHEQFF
.,many,TRBV7-2,TRBJ2-3,TGTGCCAGCAGCTTACTTACTGGGGGACTCACAGATACGCAGTATTTT,CASSLLTGGLTDTQYF
.,many,TRBV7-9,TRBJ1-5,TGTGCCAGCAGCTTAAATGCGGGGAACAATCAGCCCCAGCATTTT,CASSLNAGNNQPQHF
TRBD1,many,TRBV4-3,TRBJ1-2,TGCGCCAGCAGCCAGGATAGGGGGCCAGGCTATGGCTACACCTTC,CASSQDRGPGYGYTF
.,.,TRBV10-2,TRBJ2-1,TGCGCCAGCAGCGCCAGGGGCTACAATGAGCAGTTCTTC,CASSARGYNEQFF